The clone carrying this T cell receptor beta chain was seen only a few times. TCRdb used MiXCR to reprocess the reads, holding one entry per CDR3 protein. The repertoire holds 200,000 to 250,000 distinct CDR3 sequences, with 29% as singletons. This sample is part of a study of kidney transplant recipient with SARS-CoV-2 infection. Trimming removed 2 bases from V and 0 bases from J; junction bases left unmatched: 15. The CDR3 runs to 20 residues. Germline V gene data show CDR1 as DFQATT and CDR2 as SNEGSKA (reference sequence). This specimen consisted of a blood sample, obtained at baseline and between days 110 and 120 from a kidney transplant recipient. This TCR came from a young adult male patient who had COVID-19 and was a kidney transplant recipient. Some of the T cells may derive from the graft donor. The rearrangement uses TRBV20-1 and TRBJ2-1, with TRBD1 matching 11 bases. DNA of the CDR3: TGCAGTGCTAGATGGACAGGGGGCCCTCCCAAACTGGGCTCCTACAATGAGCAGTTCTTC. Translating it yields CSARWTGGPPKLGSYNEQFF.